This TCR beta chain is from a study of CD8+CD57+ T cells in acquired aplastic anemia. Study-wide context: The average for DNA from sorted CD4+ and CD8+ cells was 3 to 3.5 ug.

Patients included in sequencing had previously demonstrated CD8+CD57+ cell expansion by flow cytometry. Among the patients, none had received any therapy at the time of blood sampling. Note on this clonotype: Its antigen is not identified.

Overall study findings and caveats: In CD8+ cells, Simpson's diversity showed no significant difference between patients and controls. Patients and controls had in common approximately 28 CD8+ CDR3 sequences.

Genomic DNA acted as the template from which TCR beta VDJ combination and CDR3 sequence profiling were carried out. TCRdb re-analysed the reads in MiXCR, keeping a single row per CDR3 protein. The sample lists about 75,000 distinct CDR3 sequences, about 70% seen once, with 80% to 90% in the top ten. CDR3 size: 12 residues. The V gene end was trimmed by 4 bases and the J gene end by 7 bases; junction bases not matched to a gene: 4. The germline V gene has CDR1 SQVTM and CDR2 ANQGSEA. The chain links TRBV29-1 to TRBJ1-5; 7 positions agree with TRBD1. The TCR was taken from a human donor with aplastic anemia. The sample comprised sorted CD4+, CD8+, or CD8+CD57+ T cells (not recorded which) from PBMCs. The DNA for the CDR3 is TGCAGCGTTGGAGGGGGCGGACAGCCCCAGCATTTT. Amino acid sequence: CSVGGGGQPQHF.